The T cell receptor beta chain described here comes from a study of cytomegalovirus exposure and HLA in healthy donors. The wider study: Earlier, 110 million or so unique TCR beta sequences were recovered from around 200 million T cells by an analysis. Whole-study results and caveats: More clonal expansion characterized HLA-associated TCR beta chains than equally common others in a later analysis. Links to common viral pathogens appeared, in a later analysis, for several of the most significant clusters.

This CDR3 contains 16 residues. Trimming shortened V by 0 bases and J by 3 bases, and 15 bases separated the two germline ends. Germline loops: CDR1 SGHRS, CDR2 YFSETQ. Concerning this clone itself: What it binds is not known.

PCR involved 60 Vbeta and 13 Jbeta primers. Sequencing was performed with immunoSEQ multiplex PCR; in TCRdb, only in-frame clones are kept and a portion is missing. The sample carries about 200,000 clones, about four fifths recorded once. This rearrangement joins TRBV5-1 to TRBJ2-5; D might be TRBD2 (5 bases). The sequence came from a woman between 18 and 30 years old in good health and CMV-seronegative. The sequenced sample consisted of PBMCs. CDR3 sequence (DNA): TGCGCCAGCAGCTTGGAAGGGAGTCGGGCGGAAGAGACCCAGTACTTC. Its translation: CASSLEGSRAEETQYF.